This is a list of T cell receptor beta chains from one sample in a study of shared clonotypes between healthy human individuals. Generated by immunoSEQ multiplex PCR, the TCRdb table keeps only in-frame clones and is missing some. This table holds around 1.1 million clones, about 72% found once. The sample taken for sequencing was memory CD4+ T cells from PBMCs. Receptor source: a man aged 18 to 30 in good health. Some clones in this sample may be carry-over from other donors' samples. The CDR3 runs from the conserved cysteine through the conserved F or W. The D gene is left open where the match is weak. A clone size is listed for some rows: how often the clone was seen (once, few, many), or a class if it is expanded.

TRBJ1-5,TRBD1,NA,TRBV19,TGTGCCAGTAGTATAGAATCTAGGGGGACAGGCAATCAGCCCCAGCATTTT,CASSIESRGTGNQPQHF
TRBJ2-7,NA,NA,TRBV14,TGTGCCAGCAGCCAAAGTTTCTACGAGCAGTACTTC,CASSQSFYEQYF
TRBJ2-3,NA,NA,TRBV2,TGTGCCAGCAGTGATCTCCGCACAGATACGCAGTATTTT,CASSDLRTDTQYF
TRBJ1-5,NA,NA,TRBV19,TGTGCCAGTAAACCTCAGGGACACCACAATCAGCCCCAGCATTTT,CASKPQGHHNQPQHF
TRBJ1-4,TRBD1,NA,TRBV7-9,TGTGCCAGCAGTCCGGCGGGACAGGGGACTGAAAAACTGTTTTTT,CASSPAGQGTEKLFF
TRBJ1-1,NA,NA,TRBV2,TGTGCCAGCAGTGACAGGGTGGGGGCTGAAGCTTTCTTT,CASSDRVGAEAFF
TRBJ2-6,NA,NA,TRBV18,TGTGCCAGCTCACCAGGAGGGGGTTTCGGGGCCAACGTCCTGACTTTC,CASSPGGGFGANVLTF
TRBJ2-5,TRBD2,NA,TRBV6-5,TGTGCCAGCAGAGGACTAGCGGGACAAGAGACCCAGTACTTC,CASRGLAGQETQYF
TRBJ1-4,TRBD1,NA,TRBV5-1,TGCGCCAGCAGCTTGGACAGGGGGGTAACTAATGAAAAACTGTTTTTT,CASSLDRGVTNEKLFF
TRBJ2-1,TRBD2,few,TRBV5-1,TGCGCCAGCTCTTTTAAGACTAGCGGGAGTGTTGGCGAGCAGTTCTTC,CASSFKTSGSVGEQFF
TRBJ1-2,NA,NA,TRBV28,TGTGCCAGCAGAATCCAGGAGAATCCTAACTATGGCTACACCTTC,CASRIQENPNYGYTF
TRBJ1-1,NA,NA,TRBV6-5,TGTGCCAGCAGTCGAAGTTCGAACACTGAAGCTTTCTTT,CASSRSSNTEAFF
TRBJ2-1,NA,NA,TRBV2,TGTGCCAGCGGCGACTTTGATGAGCAGTTCTTC,CASGDFDEQFF
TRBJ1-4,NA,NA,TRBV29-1,TGCAGCGTCCTGGACAGAGATAATGAAAAACTGTTTTTT,CSVLDRDNEKLFF